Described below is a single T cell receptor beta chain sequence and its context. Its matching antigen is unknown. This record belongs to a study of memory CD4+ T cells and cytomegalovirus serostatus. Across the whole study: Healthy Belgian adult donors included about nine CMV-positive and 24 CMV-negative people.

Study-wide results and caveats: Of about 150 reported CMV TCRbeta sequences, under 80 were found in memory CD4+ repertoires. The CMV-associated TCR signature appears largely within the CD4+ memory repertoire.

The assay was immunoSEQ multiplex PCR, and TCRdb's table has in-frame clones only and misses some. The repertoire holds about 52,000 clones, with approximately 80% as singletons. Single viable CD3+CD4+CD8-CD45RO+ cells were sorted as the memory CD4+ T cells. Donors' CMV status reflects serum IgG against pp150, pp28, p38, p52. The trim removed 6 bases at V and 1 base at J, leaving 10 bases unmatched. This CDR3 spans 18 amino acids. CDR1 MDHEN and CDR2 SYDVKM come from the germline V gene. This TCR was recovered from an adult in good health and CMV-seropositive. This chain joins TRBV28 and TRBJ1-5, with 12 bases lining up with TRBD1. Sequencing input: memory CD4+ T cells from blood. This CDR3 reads CASRSGTGGAESNQPQHF. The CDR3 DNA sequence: TGTGCCAGCAGGTCAGGGACAGGGGGCGCGGAAAGCAATCAGCCCCAGCATTTT.